Below, 26 T cell receptor beta chains from the same sample are listed, as sequenced in a study of OX40 agonist ivuxolimab in advanced cancers. Measured with immunoSEQ multiplex PCR; TCRdb has only the in-frame clones, and not every one. This table has roughly 60,000 clones, 91% appearing once. The sequences come from CD4+ or CD8+ T cells sorted from blood, collected in a trial of the OX40 agonist ivuxolimab. All receptors derive from an adult with an advanced solid tumor such as melanoma, head and neck, liver or kidney cancer.

This chain uses TRBV27 with TRBJ2-7; a weak D match, TRBD2 (6 bases). V was pared by 3 bases and J by 1 base, with 19 bases between. Germline V gene lookup returns CDR1 MNHEY and CDR2 SMNVEV (reference sequence). This CDR3 is built from 17 residues. CDR3 sequence: CASSFALPAGPSYEQYF. The CDR3 DNA is TGTGCCAGCAGTTTCGCCCTCCCTGCGGGGCCGTCCTACGAGCAGTACTTC.

The V and J genes are TRBV2 and TRBJ2-7; D remains unclear. Trimming cost V 0 bases and J 3 bases, with 6 bases left between them. Germline loops: CDR1 SNHLY, CDR2 FYNNEI. The CDR3 length is 13 residues. The CDR3 sequence is CASSEASGYEQYF. The CDR3, as DNA: TGTGCCAGCAGTGAAGCAAGTGGCTACGAGCAGTACTTC.

The chain has TRBV5-4 and TRBJ2-1; D perhaps matches TRBD2 (5 bases). Germline-derived CDR1 and CDR2 are SGHNT and YYREEE (reference sequence). This CDR3 has 15 residues. V dropped 7 bases and J dropped 1 base, with 15 bases sitting between them. CDR3 amino acids: CASGPRGHSYNEQFF. The CDR3, as DNA: TGTGCCAGCGGCCCCCGGGGTCATTCCTACAATGAGCAGTTCTTC.

The chain uses TRBV4-2 and TRBJ2-1, with 14 nucleotides matching TRBD2. The V gene end was trimmed by 3 bases and the J gene end by 3 bases; junction bases not matched to a gene: 4. Germline V gives CDR1 LGHNA, CDR2 YNFKEQ. The CDR3 extends over 17 amino acids. CDR3 in amino acids: CASSQAGLAGDYNEQFF. The CDR3 nucleotides read TGTGCCAGCAGCCAGGCGGGACTAGCGGGGGACTACAATGAGCAGTTCTTC.

The chain couples TRBV27 to TRBJ2-5; 7 bases are shared with TRBD2. There are 18 residues in the CDR3. V was clipped by 5 bases and J by 1 base; unmatched bases: 16. Germline loops: CDR1 MNHEY, CDR2 SMNVEV (reference sequence). CDR3 in DNA: TGTGCCAGCAGTACAAGTGCAGGGATAGCGGGCCGCCAAGAGACCCAGTACTTC. As protein: CASSTSAGIAGRQETQYF.

CDR3 in amino acids: CASSLPGGEQYF. CDR3 nucleotides: TGTGCCAGCAGCCTTCCCGGTGGTGAGCAGTACTTC. J is TRBJ2-7 and V is TRBV28; no firm D call. CDR3 size: 12 residues. Germline V gene sequence: CDR1 MDHEN, CDR2 SYDVKM. V was pared by 6 bases and J by 7 bases, with 13 bases between.

This clone has a handful of counts. The J gene is TRBJ2-1, the V gene TRBV19; D not resolved. CDR3 length: 11 residues. Germline assignment: CDR1 LNHDA and CDR2 SQIVND (reference sequence). The V and J ends lost 3 bases and 9 bases respectively, with 6 bases between them. The CDR3 loop is CASSMGLEQFF. In DNA, the CDR3 is TGTGCCAGTAGTATGGGTCTTGAGCAGTTCTTC.

The genes are TRBV11-2 and TRBJ2-2; no clear D gene. V was cut by 1 base and J by 6 bases, with 9 bases left in between. The germline CDR1 and CDR2 sequences are SGHAT and FQNNGV. This CDR3 region has 14 residues. The CDR3 sequence: CASSLVPESGELFF. As DNA, the CDR3 is TGTGCCAGCAGCTTAGTCCCCGAGTCCGGGGAGCTGTTTTTT.

The chain couples TRBV4-3 to TRBJ2-3; 10 nucleotides align to TRBD2. CDR3 length: 16 amino acids. CDR1 and CDR2 from the germline V gene are LGHNA and YSLEER. J was trimmed by 3 bases and V by 1 base; bases with no gene match: 4. CDR3 in amino acids: CASSQGLAGETDTQYF. In DNA form, the CDR3 reads TGCGCCAGCAGCCAAGGACTAGCGGGCGAAACAGATACGCAGTATTTT.

This chain connects TRBV5-1 to TRBJ2-5, with 7 bases lining up with TRBD2. From germline, CDR1 is SGHRS and CDR2 YFSETQ. CDR3 length: 15 amino acids. Trimming removed 0 bases from V and 2 bases from J; junction bases left unmatched: 4. The CDR3 sequence: CASSLAGLPQETQYF. The CDR3 DNA is TGCGCCAGCAGCTTGGCGGGACTACCGCAAGAGACCCAGTACTTC.

On this clone itself: The same CDR3 is also encoded by other DNA sequences in this sample. V gene TRBV9 combines with J gene TRBJ2-2; D possibly corresponds to TRBD2 (5 bases). This CDR3 region has 14 residues. V was clipped by 2 bases and J by 0 bases, with 5 bases between them. Germline V CDR1 and CDR2: SGDLS, YYNGEE. The CDR3 spells CASSVDSNTGELFF. In DNA form, the CDR3 reads TGTGCCAGCAGCGTGGACTCGAACACCGGGGAGCTGTTTTTT. The entire variable domain, with the rest obtained from reference TRBV9 and TRBJ2-2, is as follows: DSGVTQTPKHLITATGQRVTLRCSPRSGDLSVYWYQQSLDQGLQFLIQYYNGEERAKGNILERFSAQQFPDLHSELNLSSLELGDSALYFCASSVDSNTGELFFGEGSRLTVL.

The V call is TRBV7-2, the J call TRBJ2-1; D is perhaps TRBD1 (5 bases). Trimming left V 2 bases short and J 10 bases short, with 15 bases between. The CDR3 has 14 residues. Germline CDR1 reads SGHTA; CDR2 reads FQGNSA. The CDR3 loop is CASSLLRTSEEQFF. In nucleotides, the CDR3 is TGTGCCAGCAGCTTACTGAGGACAAGCGAGGAGCAGTTCTTC.

The genes are TRBV10-3 and TRBJ1-2; no clear D. CDR1 is ENHRY, CDR2 SYGVKD, per germline. Trimming left V 0 bases short and J 4 bases short, with 15 bases between. CDR3 size: 16 residues. Here the CDR3 reads CAISESQRDKGYGYTF. The CDR3 nucleotides read TGTGCCATCAGTGAGTCGCAGCGGGATAAGGGCTATGGCTACACCTTC.

V gene TRBV15 combines with J gene TRBJ2-2; D is unclear. The V gene's germline CDR1 is LNHNV and CDR2 YYDKDF (reference sequence). CDR3 size: 15 residues. Between the trimmed V and J ends, which lost 0 bases and 5 bases, there was a span of 10 bases. The CDR3 loop is CATSRDRSDTGELFF. In nucleotides, the CDR3 is TGTGCCACCAGCAGAGATCGCAGCGATACCGGGGAGCTGTTTTTT.

The CDR3 region is CASSIEVGGLGQPQHF. The CDR3 nucleotides read TGTGCCAGTAGTATTGAGGTTGGGGGGCTTGGTCAGCCCCAGCATTTT. The chain joins TRBV19 to TRBJ1-5, with D possibly matching TRBD1 (6 bases). The germline V gene encodes CDR1 LNHDA and CDR2 SQIVND (reference sequence). The CDR3 consists of 16 residues. V was pared by 3 bases and J by 6 bases, with 18 bases between.

The chain joins TRBV11-2 to TRBJ2-4; TRBD2 agrees at 8 bases. Germline V gives CDR1 SGHAT, CDR2 FQNNGV. Trimming removed 5 bases from V and 9 bases from J; junction bases left unmatched: 6. CDR3 length: 13 amino acids. CDR3 sequence: CASSPGGGGIQYF. The DNA of the CDR3 is TGTGCCAGCAGCCCGGGGGGGGGTGGCATTCAGTACTTC.

The chain is built from TRBV5-4 and TRBJ2-7; 10 bases map to TRBD1. CDR3 length equals 15 residues. The trim removed 4 bases at V and 2 bases at J, leaving 6 bases unmatched. Germline CDR1 and CDR2: SGHNT and YYREEE (reference sequence). The CDR3 nucleotides are TGTGCCAGCAGCCAAGGGACAGGGGACGCCTACGAGCAGTACTTC. This codes for CASSQGTGDAYEQYF.

This chain uses TRBV29-1 with TRBJ2-2; no firm D call. The CDR3 runs 10 residues. The V end was cut by 5 bases, the J end by 3 bases, with 1 base between. The V gene's germline CDR1 is SQVTM and CDR2 ANQGSEA. The chain's CDR3 is CSVYTGELFF. The CDR3 DNA follows: TGCAGCGTTTACACCGGGGAGCTGTTTTTT.

V gene TRBV27 combines with J gene TRBJ2-7, with D perhaps matching TRBD2 (7 bases). CDR3 length: 13 amino acids. V was trimmed by 8 bases and J by 4 bases, leaving 15 bases between them. Germline values: CDR1 MNHEY, CDR2 SMNVEV (reference sequence). CDR3 amino acids: CASQLRGGYEQYF. In DNA, the CDR3 is TGTGCCAGCCAACTTAGGGGGGGGTACGAGCAGTACTTC.

This chain joins TRBV19 and TRBJ2-5; maybe TRBD2 (6 bases). The V gene's germline CDR1 is LNHDA and CDR2 SQIVND (reference sequence). V lost 8 bases and J lost 1, with 11 bases in between. The CDR3 spans 13 residues. The CDR3 is CASRRRAQETQYF. CDR3 DNA sequence: TGTGCCAGTCGGAGGAGGGCCCAAGAGACCCAGTACTTC.

V is TRBV28 and J is TRBJ2-2, with D uncertain. Germline CDR1 is MDHEN and CDR2 is SYDVKM. There are 13 residues in the CDR3. Trimming shortened V by 6 bases and J by 6 bases, and 11 bases separated the two germline ends. The CDR3 bases are TGTGCCAGCAGCGTAGGAAGACCCGGGGAGCTGTTTTTT. This gives the protein CASSVGRPGELFF.

The sample holds one count of this clone. V usage is TRBV5-1 and J usage is TRBJ2-1; 8 nucleotides line up with TRBD2. The CDR3 consists of 20 residues. V lost 4 bases to trimming and J lost 8 bases; unmatched junction nucleotides: 26. Germline V lookup: CDR1 SGHRS, CDR2 YFSETQ. The CDR3 sequence: CASSPGAPGGLTGLFDEQFF. In DNA form, the CDR3 reads TGCGCCAGCAGCCCAGGGGCCCCGGGGGGGCTGACAGGTCTTTTCGATGAGCAGTTCTTC.

The rearrangement links TRBV6-6 to TRBJ2-7, with TRBD2 as a possible D gene (6 bases). In germline, CDR1 is MNHNY, CDR2 SVGAGI (reference sequence). There are 15 residues in the CDR3. V gave up 0 bases and J gave up 9 bases, with 18 bases separating them. DNA of the CDR3: TGTGCCAGCAGTTACTCGCCTAGCGACCCGGCGGGGCAGTACTTC. Translated, it gives CASSYSPSDPAGQYF.

The rearrangement uses TRBV9 and TRBJ2-7, with TRBD2 matching 14 bases. Germline V CDR1 and CDR2: SGDLS, YYNGEE. The CDR3 consists of 15 residues. The trim removed 3 bases at V and 7 bases at J, leaving 6 bases unmatched. The CDR3 DNA is TGTGCCAGCAGCGCGGGACTAGCGGGAGTGGGGGAGCAGTACTTC. It is translated as CASSAGLAGVGEQYF. Looking up the rest from reference TRBV9 and TRBJ2-7 gives the full variable domain: DSGVTQTPKHLITATGQRVTLRCSPRSGDLSVYWYQQSLDQGLQFLIQYYNGEERAKGNILERFSAQQFPDLHSELNLSSLELGDSALYFCASSAGLAGVGEQYFGPGTRLTVT.

The rearrangement joins TRBV27 to TRBJ2-7, with 8 nucleotides matching TRBD2. With V trimmed by 8 bases and J by 7 bases, 10 bases remained unmatched. The germline CDR1 and CDR2 sequences are MNHEY and SMNVEV (reference sequence). CDR3 length: 13 residues. For the CDR3, the DNA is TGTGCCAGCCGTGGAGCGGGAGATGGGGAGCAGTACTTC. It is translated as CASRGAGDGEQYF.

The J gene is TRBJ2-7, the V gene TRBV11-2, with TRBD2 matching 14 bases. The length of the CDR3 is 14 residues. Germline assignment: CDR1 SGHAT and CDR2 FQNNGV. The junction had 2 bases not matched to a gene; V was cut back by 3 bases and J by 7 bases. The CDR3 spells CASSLGLAGVEQYF. In nucleotides, the CDR3 is TGTGCCAGCAGCTTGGGACTAGCGGGAGTGGAGCAGTACTTC.